Below are 2 T cell receptor beta chains sequenced from a single sample in a study of blood T cells in healthy people across ages. Using a J-beta primer mix together with a sample-barcoded 5' primer, a second PCR was run for about 6 to 11 cycles. TCRdb used MiXCR to reprocess the 5' RACE reads, holding one entry per CDR3 protein. The sample shows roughly 1 million distinct CDR3 sequences, approximately 26% of them seen only once. This sample was also put to use in a study of T cells of mothers and their children.

Specimen: blood. The receptors were gathered from a girl aged 2 to 10 in good health.

The CDR3 DNA reads as TGTGCCAGCAGGTCCGGGACAGGGTTAGCTCCCTATAATTCACCCCTCCACTTT. Its protein product is CASRSGTGLAPYNSPLHF. V usage is TRBV7-2 and J usage is TRBJ1-6, with 9 bases lining up with TRBD1. V shed 6 bases and J 2 bases; nucleotides not matched to a gene: 11. The germline CDR1 and CDR2 sequences are SGHTA and FQGNSA. The CDR3 runs to 18 residues.

For this clonotype: At one end the junction does not follow the germline gene, possibly because of a read error. The chain links TRBV28 to TRBJ2-7; 9 bases agree with TRBD1. The CDR3 extends over 15 amino acids. Germline values: CDR1 MDHEN, CDR2 SYDVKM. The CDR3 DNA reads as TGTGCCGGCAGTTTATCTCGACAGGGGGACCACGAGCAGTACTTC. Its translation is CAGSLSRQGDHEQYF.